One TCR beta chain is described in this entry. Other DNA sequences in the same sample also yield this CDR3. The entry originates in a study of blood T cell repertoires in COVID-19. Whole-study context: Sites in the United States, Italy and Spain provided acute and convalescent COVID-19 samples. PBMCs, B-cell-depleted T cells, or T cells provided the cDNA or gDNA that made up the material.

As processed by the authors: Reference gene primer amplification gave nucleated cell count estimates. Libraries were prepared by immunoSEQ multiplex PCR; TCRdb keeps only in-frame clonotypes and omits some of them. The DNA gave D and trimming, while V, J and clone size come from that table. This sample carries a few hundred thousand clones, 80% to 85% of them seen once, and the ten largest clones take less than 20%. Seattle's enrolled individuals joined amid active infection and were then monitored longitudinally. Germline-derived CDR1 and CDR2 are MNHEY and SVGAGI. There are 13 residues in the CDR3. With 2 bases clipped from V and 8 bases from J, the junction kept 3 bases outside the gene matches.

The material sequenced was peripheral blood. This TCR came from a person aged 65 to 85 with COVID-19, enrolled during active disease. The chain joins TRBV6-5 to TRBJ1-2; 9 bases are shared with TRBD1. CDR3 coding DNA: TGTGCCAGCAGTTACCGACAGGGGGGGGGCTACACCTTC. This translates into CASSYRQGGGYTF.